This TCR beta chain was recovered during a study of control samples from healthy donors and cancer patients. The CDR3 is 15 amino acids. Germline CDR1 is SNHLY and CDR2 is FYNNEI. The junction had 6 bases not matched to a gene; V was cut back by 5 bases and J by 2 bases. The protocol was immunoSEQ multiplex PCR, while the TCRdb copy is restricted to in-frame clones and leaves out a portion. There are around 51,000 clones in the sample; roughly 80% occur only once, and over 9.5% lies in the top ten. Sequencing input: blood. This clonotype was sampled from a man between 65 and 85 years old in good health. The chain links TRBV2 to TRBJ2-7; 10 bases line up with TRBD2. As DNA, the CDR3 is TGTGCCAGCAGTCGACGGACTAGCGGCCCCTACGAGCAGTACTTC. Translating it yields CASSRRTSGPYEQYF. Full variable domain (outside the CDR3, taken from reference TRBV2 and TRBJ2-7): EPEVTQTPSHQVTQMGQEVILRCVPISNHLYFYWYRQILGQKVEFLVSFYNNEISEKSEIFDDQFSVERPDGSNFTLKIRSTKLEDSAMYFCASSRRTSGPYEQYFGPGTRLTVT.